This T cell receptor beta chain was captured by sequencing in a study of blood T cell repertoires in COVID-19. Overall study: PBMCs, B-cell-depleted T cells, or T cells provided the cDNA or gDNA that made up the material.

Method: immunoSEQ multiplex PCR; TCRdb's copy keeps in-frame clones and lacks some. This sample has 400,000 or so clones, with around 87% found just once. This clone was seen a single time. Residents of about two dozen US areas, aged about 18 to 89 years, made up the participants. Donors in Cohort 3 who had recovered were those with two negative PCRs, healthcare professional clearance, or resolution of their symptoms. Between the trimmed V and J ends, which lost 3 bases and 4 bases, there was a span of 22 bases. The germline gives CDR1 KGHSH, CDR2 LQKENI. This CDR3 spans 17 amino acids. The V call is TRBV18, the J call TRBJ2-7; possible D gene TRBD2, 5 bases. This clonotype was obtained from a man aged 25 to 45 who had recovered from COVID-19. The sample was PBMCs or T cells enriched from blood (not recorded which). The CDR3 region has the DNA TGTGCCAGCTCACCTGTAGAGGGTGATACCCTTTTATACGAGCAGTACTTC. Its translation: CASSPVEGDTLLYEQYF.